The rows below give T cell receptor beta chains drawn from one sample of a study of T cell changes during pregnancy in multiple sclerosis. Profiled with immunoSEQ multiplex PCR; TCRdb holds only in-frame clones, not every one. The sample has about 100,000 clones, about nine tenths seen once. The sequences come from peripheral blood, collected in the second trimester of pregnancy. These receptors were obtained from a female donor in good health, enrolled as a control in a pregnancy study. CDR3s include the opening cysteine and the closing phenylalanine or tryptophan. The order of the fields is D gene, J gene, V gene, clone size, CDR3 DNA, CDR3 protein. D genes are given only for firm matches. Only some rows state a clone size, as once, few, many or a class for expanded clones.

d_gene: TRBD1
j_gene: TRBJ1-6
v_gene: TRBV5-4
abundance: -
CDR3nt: TGTGCCAGCAGCTCTCGACAGGGTAATTCACCCCTCCACTTT
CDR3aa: CASSSRQGNSPLHF

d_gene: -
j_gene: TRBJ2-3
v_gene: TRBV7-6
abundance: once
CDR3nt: TGTGCCAGCAGCTTAGCGTACAGGGCTAGAGATACGCAGTATTTT
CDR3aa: CASSLAYRARDTQYF

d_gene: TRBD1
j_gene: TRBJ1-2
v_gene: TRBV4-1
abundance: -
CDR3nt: TGCGCCAGCAGCCCGACAGGGGAGACTAACTATGGCTACACCTTC
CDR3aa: CASSPTGETNYGYTF

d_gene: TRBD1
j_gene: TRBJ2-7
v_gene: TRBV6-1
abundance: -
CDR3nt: TGTGCCAGCGGGTGGGGGACAGGGAGAATTTACGAGCAGTACTTC
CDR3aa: CASGWGTGRIYEQYF

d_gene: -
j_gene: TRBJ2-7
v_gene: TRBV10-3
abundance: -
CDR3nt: TGTGCCATCAGGGGGGGATGGGACAGAGAAGACTACGAGCAGTACTTC
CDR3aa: CAIRGGWDREDYEQYF

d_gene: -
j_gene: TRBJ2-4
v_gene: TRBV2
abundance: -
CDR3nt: TGTGCCAGCACCAGGACAGAGAGGACCATTCAGTACTTC
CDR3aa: CASTRTERTIQYF

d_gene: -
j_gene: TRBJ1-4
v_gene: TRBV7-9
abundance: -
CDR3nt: TGTGCCAGCAGCTTAACCAGGGCCCGTGACAAACTGTTTTTT
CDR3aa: CASSLTRARDKLFF

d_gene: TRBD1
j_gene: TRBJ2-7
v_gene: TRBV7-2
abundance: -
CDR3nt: TGTGCCAGCAGCTTAGAAGGGACAGGGGGCCTCGAGCAGTACTTC
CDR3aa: CASSLEGTGGLEQYF

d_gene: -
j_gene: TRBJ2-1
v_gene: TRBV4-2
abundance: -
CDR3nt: TGTGCCAGCAGCCAAGAGGCGGCCGTCGCCTACAATGAGCAGTTCTTC
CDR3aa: CASSQEAAVAYNEQFF

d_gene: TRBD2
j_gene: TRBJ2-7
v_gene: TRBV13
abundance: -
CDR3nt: TGTGCCAGCAGCCCCTGGCGGGAGGCTGGCGAGCAGTACTTC
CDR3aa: CASSPWREAGEQYF

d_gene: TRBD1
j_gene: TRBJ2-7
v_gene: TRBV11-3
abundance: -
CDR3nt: TGTGCCAGCAGTAATCTTCGGGACAGGGGCTCCTACGAGCAGTACTTC
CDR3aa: CASSNLRDRGSYEQYF

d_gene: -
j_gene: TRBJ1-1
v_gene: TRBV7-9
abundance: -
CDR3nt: TGTGCCAGCATTCCAGGGGACACTGAAGCTTTCTTT
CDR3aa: CASIPGDTEAFF

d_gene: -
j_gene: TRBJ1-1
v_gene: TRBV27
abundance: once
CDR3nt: TGTGCCAGCAGTTTACTGGGGGGGAACACTGAAGCTTTCTTT
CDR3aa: CASSLLGGNTEAFF

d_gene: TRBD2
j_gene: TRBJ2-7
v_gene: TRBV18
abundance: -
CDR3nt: TGTGCCAGCTCACTAACGACTAGCGGGGGGGCCCACGAGCAGTACTTC
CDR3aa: CASSLTTSGGAHEQYF

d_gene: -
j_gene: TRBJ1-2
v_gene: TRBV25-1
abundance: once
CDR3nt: TGTGCCAGCAGTCCCCCGCTCCCCCCAACGAGAGGCTACACCTTC
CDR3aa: CASSPPLPPTRGYTF

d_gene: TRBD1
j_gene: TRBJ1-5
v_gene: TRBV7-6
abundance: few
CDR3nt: TGTGCCAGCAGCGGTGGGACAGACCGCAATCAGCCCCAGCATTTT
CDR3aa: CASSGGTDRNQPQHF

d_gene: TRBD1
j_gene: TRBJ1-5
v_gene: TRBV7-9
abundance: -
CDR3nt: TGTGCCAGCAGCCGATACCGGGGACAGCGGAATCAGCCCCAGCATTTT
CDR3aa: CASSRYRGQRNQPQHF

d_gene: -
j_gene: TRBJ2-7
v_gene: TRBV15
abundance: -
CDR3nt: TGTGCCACCAGTGCAGGTAGATTCTCCTACGAGCAGTACTTC
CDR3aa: CATSAGRFSYEQYF

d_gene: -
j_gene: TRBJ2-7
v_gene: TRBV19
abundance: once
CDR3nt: TGTGCCAGTAGTATAGGAGTCCAGGGCCGAGGACAGTACTTC
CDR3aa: CASSIGVQGRGQYF

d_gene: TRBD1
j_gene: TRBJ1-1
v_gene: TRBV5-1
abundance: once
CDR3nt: TGCGCCAGCAGCCAAGGACAGGTAAGCGGCACTGAAGCTTTCTTT
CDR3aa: CASSQGQVSGTEAFF

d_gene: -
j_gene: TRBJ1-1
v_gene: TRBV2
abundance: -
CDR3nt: TGTGCCAGCAGTGTCTATATGAACACTGAAGCTTTCTTT
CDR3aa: CASSVYMNTEAFF

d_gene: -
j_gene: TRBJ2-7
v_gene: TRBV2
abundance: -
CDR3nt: TGTGCCAGCAATGGTCCCCCCAATGAGGACTACGAGCAGTACTTC
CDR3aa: CASNGPPNEDYEQYF

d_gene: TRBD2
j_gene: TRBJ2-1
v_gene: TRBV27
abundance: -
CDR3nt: TGTGCCAGCAGGCGCGGGACTAGGCCGCAGAGTGAGCAGTTCTTC
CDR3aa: CASRRGTRPQSEQFF

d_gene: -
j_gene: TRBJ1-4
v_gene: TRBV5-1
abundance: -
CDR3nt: TGCGCCAGCAGAAGAACAGGGAAGGTTGAAAAACTGTTTTTT
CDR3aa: CASRRTGKVEKLFF

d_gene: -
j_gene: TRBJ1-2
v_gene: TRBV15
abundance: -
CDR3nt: TGTGCCACCAGCAGAGGGGGAGGGGGACTGGAAGGCTATGGCTACACCTTC
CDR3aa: CATSRGGGGLEGYGYTF

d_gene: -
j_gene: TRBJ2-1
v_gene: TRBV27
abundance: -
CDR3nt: TGTGCCAGCAGTTTAATACAGCCCTACAATGAGCAGTTCTTC
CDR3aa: CASSLIQPYNEQFF

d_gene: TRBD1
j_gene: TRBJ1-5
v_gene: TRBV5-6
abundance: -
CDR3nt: TGTGCCAGCAGCTTGGATGGACAGGGGCCCCTCGCCCAGCATTTT
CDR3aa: CASSLDGQGPLAQHF

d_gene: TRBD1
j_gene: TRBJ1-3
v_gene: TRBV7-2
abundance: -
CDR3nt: TGTGCCAGCAGCTTATGGGGTTTGGAGGGGGCGGCGGGAAACACCATATATTTT
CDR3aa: CASSLWGLEGAAGNTIYF

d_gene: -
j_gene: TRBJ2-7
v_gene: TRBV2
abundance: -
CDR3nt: TGTGCCGGGGGGACTGACTCTTTTACGGAGCAGTACTTC
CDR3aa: CAGGTDSFTEQYF

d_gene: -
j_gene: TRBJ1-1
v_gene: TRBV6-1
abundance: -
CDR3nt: TGTGCCAGCAGCCCGCCGGACTTTCTGAACACTGAAGCTTTCTTT
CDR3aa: CASSPPDFLNTEAFF

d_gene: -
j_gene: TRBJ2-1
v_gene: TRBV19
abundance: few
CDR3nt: TGTGCCAGTAGTATAGAGCGAAATGAGCAGTTCTTC
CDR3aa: CASSIERNEQFF

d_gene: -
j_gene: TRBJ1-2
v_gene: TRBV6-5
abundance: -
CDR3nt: TGTGCCAGCAGTTACGGTAGGGGCCGTGGCTACACCTTC
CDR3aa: CASSYGRGRGYTF

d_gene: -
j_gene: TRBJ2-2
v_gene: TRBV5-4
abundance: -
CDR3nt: TGTGCCAGCAGGCAGCGGGTGGACACCGGGGAGCTGTTTTTT
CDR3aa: CASRQRVDTGELFF

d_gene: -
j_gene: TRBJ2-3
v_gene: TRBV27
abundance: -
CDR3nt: TGTGCCAGCAGTTTAGACTCAACAGATACGCAGTATTTT
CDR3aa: CASSLDSTDTQYF

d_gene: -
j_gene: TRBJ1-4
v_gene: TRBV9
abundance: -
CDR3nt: TGTGCCAGCAGCGACACAGGAGCAACTAATGAAAAACTGTTTTTT
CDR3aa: CASSDTGATNEKLFF

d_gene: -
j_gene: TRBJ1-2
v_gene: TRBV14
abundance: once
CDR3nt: TGTGCCAGCAGCCAAGTGAGGGACTATGGCTACACCTTC
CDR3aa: CASSQVRDYGYTF

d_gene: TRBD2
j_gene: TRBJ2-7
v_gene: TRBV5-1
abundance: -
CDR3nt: TGCGCCAGCAGCTCCAGACTAGCGGGGGGGCCTGGCGAGCAGTACTTC
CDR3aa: CASSSRLAGGPGEQYF

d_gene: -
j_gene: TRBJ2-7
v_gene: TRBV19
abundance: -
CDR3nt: TGTGCCAGTAGTATAACGGGAGCGCCCGGGGAGCAGTACTTC
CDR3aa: CASSITGAPGEQYF

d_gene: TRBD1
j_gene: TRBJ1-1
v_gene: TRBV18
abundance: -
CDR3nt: TGTGCCAGCTCCCCTCGGATAGGCATTGGACAGGGGGACACTGAAGCTTTCTTT
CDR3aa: CASSPRIGIGQGDTEAFF

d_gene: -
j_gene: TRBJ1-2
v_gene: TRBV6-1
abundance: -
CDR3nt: TGTGCCAGCAGTGAGGTGGGGGGGGCGCGCGGCTACACCTTC
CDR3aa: CASSEVGGARGYTF

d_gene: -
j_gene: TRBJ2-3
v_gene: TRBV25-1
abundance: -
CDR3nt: TGTGCCAGCAGCACCCCGGGGACAGATACGCAGTATTTT
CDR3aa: CASSTPGTDTQYF